Listed below are T cell receptor beta chains from one sample, sequenced in a study of T cells in localized non-small cell lung cancer. The repertoire was sequenced with immunoSEQ multiplex PCR; TCRdb's copy has only in-frame clones and lacks some. The sample consists of about 5,100 clones, 45% of them appearing once. The specimen comprised lung tumor tissue, sampled before any cancer treatment. These receptor sequences come from a man between 40 and 70 years old with stage I lung adenocarcinoma. Each CDR3 is given with its conserved first and last residue.

J,V,CDR3
TRBJ2-1,TRBV18,CASSPATDYDNEQFF
TRBJ2-3,TRBV6-8,CASSDSSSGADTQYF
TRBJ1-1,TRBV29-1,CSVEVVANTEAFF
TRBJ2-2,TRBV5-1,CASSLMGRSNTGELFF
TRBJ2-7,TRBV18,CASSADRSTSYEQYF
TRBJ1-5,TRBV10-3,CASGRRESQPQHF
TRBJ2-7,TRBV9,CASSVGQGVAYEQYF
TRBJ2-3,TRBV6-8,CASKVGGLSTDTQYF
TRBJ2-5,TRBV19,CASSQESAETQYF
TRBJ2-1,TRBV28,CASSLSRSAYNEQFF
TRBJ2-1,TRBV12-5,CASIRDDDLLFF
TRBJ1-2,TRBV9,CASSEALRYGYTF
TRBJ2-7,TRBV2,CASKETGHYEQYF
TRBJ1-1,TRBV19,CASCISRSGYTEAFF
TRBJ2-7,TRBV18,CASSPPVAYEQYF
TRBJ2-6,TRBV19,CASSIDSSGANVLTF
TRBJ2-7,TRBV6-8,CASSPWTDRGRKSLGEQYF
TRBJ2-1,TRBV11-3,CASSAYGEEYNEQFF
TRBJ2-1,TRBV19,CASSVGQVYNEQFF
TRBJ1-4,TRBV9,CASSQIDTVEKLFF
TRBJ2-1,TRBV15,CATSHAGQGYNEQFF
TRBJ2-7,TRBV15,CATSRGGGTGTYEQYF
TRBJ1-3,TRBV4-1,CASSQGQGMGNTIYF
TRBJ2-7,TRBV30,CAWRKKGASYEQYF
TRBJ2-5,TRBV30,CAWSVGRAGRETQYF
TRBJ1-4,TRBV5-1,CASSQDSRRGREKLFF
TRBJ2-2,TRBV11-3,CASSLLAGGHGELFF